This is a list of T cell receptor beta chains from one sample in a study of T-cell reconstitution after alpha-beta-depleted transplantation in children. TCRdb ran MiXCR on the PCR reads and lists one entry per CDR3 protein. This sample carries around 580,000 distinct CDR3 sequences, 27% of them seen once, and the ten largest clones take 30% to 45%. The sample was PBMCs, taken before TCRalphabeta/CD19-depleted stem cell transplant. These receptors were collected from a boy in the first two years of life with Wiskott-Aldrich syndrome, due to receive a stem cell transplant. Each CDR3 is given with its conserved first and last residue. The order of the fields is J gene, clone size, V gene, D gene, CDR3 DNA, CDR3 protein. D genes are given only for firm matches. Not every row has a clone size; where given, it reads once, few, many or a size class.

j_call: TRBJ2-7
clone_size: .
v_call: TRBV10-3
d_call: .
cdr3_nt: TGTGCCATCAGTGATATTCCGGAGGAGCAGTACTTC
cdr3_aa: CAISDIPEEQYF

j_call: TRBJ2-7
clone_size: few
v_call: TRBV18
d_call: .
cdr3_nt: TGTGCCAGCAGCCCCGCTAGTTTACGATACGAGCAGTACTTC
cdr3_aa: CASSPASLRYEQYF

j_call: TRBJ2-1
clone_size: .
v_call: TRBV5-1
d_call: .
cdr3_nt: TGCGCCAGCAGTCTCCAGTTCTCCTACAATGAGCAGTTCTTC
cdr3_aa: CASSLQFSYNEQFF

j_call: TRBJ2-5
clone_size: .
v_call: TRBV5-1
d_call: .
cdr3_nt: TGCGCCAGCAGCTTGGATCCACCAGAAGAGACCCAGTACTTC
cdr3_aa: CASSLDPPEETQYF

j_call: TRBJ2-2
clone_size: .
v_call: TRBV10-2
d_call: TRBD2
cdr3_nt: TGCGCCACCAGACTAGCGGGAGAGGCCGGGGAGCTGTTTTTT
cdr3_aa: CATRLAGEAGELFF

j_call: TRBJ1-6
clone_size: .
v_call: TRBV28
d_call: .
cdr3_nt: TGTGCCAGCAGTACGACCCGCTGGGGCAGGGCTTCACCCCTCCACTTT
cdr3_aa: CASSTTRWGRASPLHF

j_call: TRBJ1-2
clone_size: .
v_call: TRBV20-1
d_call: TRBD1
cdr3_nt: TGCAGTGCTACAGTGAGGACAGGGCCGTATGGCTACACCTTC
cdr3_aa: CSATVRTGPYGYTF

j_call: TRBJ1-1
clone_size: .
v_call: TRBV13
d_call: .
cdr3_nt: TGTGCCAGCAGCTTAGACGCAGGGGCGAACACTGAAGCTTTCTTT
cdr3_aa: CASSLDAGANTEAFF

j_call: TRBJ2-1
clone_size: .
v_call: TRBV7-8
d_call: .
cdr3_nt: TGTGCCAGCAGCTTCGAGCCAGCGGCTTCCTACAATGAGCAGTTCTTC
cdr3_aa: CASSFEPAASYNEQFF

j_call: TRBJ1-2
clone_size: few
v_call: TRBV7-9
d_call: .
cdr3_nt: TGTGCCAGCAGCTTACCAGATCCGGGGATCGGTGGCTACACCTTC
cdr3_aa: CASSLPDPGIGGYTF

j_call: TRBJ2-2
clone_size: .
v_call: TRBV10-3
d_call: TRBD2
cdr3_nt: TGTGCCATCAGTGCCCAAACTAGCGGGAGAATGACCGGGGAGCTGTTTTTT
cdr3_aa: CAISAQTSGRMTGELFF

j_call: TRBJ2-7
clone_size: .
v_call: TRBV12-3/TRBV12-4
d_call: .
cdr3_nt: TGTGCCAGCAGTACTCGACTTGAGCAGTACTTC
cdr3_aa: CASSTRLEQYF

j_call: TRBJ1-2
clone_size: .
v_call: TRBV5-1
d_call: TRBD1
cdr3_nt: TGCGCCAGCAGCCCAGGGGACAGCTTAAACTATGGCTACACCTTC
cdr3_aa: CASSPGDSLNYGYTF

j_call: TRBJ2-1
clone_size: few
v_call: TRBV20-1
d_call: .
cdr3_nt: TGCAGTGCTAGAACGGGGTTATACAATGAGCAGTTCTTC
cdr3_aa: CSARTGLYNEQFF

j_call: TRBJ2-1
clone_size: .
v_call: TRBV5-1
d_call: .
cdr3_nt: TGCGCCAGCAGCTTGGAATTCGGTCTAGTTAATGAGCAGTTCTTC
cdr3_aa: CASSLEFGLVNEQFF

j_call: TRBJ1-2
clone_size: .
v_call: TRBV15
d_call: .
cdr3_nt: TGTGCCACGACCTCCTCCCCTAACTATGGCTACACCTTC
cdr3_aa: CATTSSPNYGYTF

j_call: TRBJ2-3
clone_size: .
v_call: TRBV5-1
d_call: .
cdr3_nt: TGCGCCAGCAGCCCCGGACGGAACACAGATACGCAGTATTTT
cdr3_aa: CASSPGRNTDTQYF

j_call: TRBJ2-1
clone_size: .
v_call: TRBV9
d_call: TRBD2
cdr3_nt: TGTGCCAGCAGCCTGGGTTGGTCTAGCGGCTCCTACAATGAGCAGTTCTTC
cdr3_aa: CASSLGWSSGSYNEQFF

j_call: TRBJ2-7
clone_size: once
v_call: TRBV30
d_call: TRBD1
cdr3_nt: TGTGCCTGGAGTGGCCGACGGGACAGGGGGTACTTC
cdr3_aa: CAWSGRRDRGYF

j_call: TRBJ2-3
clone_size: .
v_call: TRBV20-1
d_call: .
cdr3_nt: TGCAGTGCCCGGTGGATTAGCGCGAGCACAGATACGCAGTATTTT
cdr3_aa: CSARWISASTDTQYF

j_call: TRBJ1-5
clone_size: .
v_call: TRBV6-1
d_call: TRBD1
cdr3_nt: TGTGCCAGCAGTCCACAGACAGGGTTGGGCAATCAGCCCCAGCATTTT
cdr3_aa: CASSPQTGLGNQPQHF

j_call: TRBJ2-3
clone_size: .
v_call: TRBV20-1
d_call: TRBD2
cdr3_nt: TGCAGTGCTTCCGCCGGGCTAGCGGGAGGATCTAGCACAGATACGCAGTATTTT
cdr3_aa: CSASAGLAGGSSTDTQYF